Below, 28 T cell receptor beta chains from the same sample are listed, as sequenced in a study of T cell responses to AZD1222 COVID-19 vaccine. Only in-frame clones appear in the TCRdb table, and some are missing; sequencing was by immunoSEQ multiplex PCR. The data hold about 150,000 clones, with just over 90% observed a single time. Source: peripheral blood, taken on day 0 of AZD1222 vaccination. These TCRs come from an adult in good health.

The chain recombines TRBV29-1 with TRBJ2-7; D is perhaps TRBD2 (5 bases). Germline V gene sequence: CDR1 SQVTM, CDR2 ANQGSEA. This CDR3 spans 14 amino acids. The V end lost 1 base, the J end lost 4 bases, and 14 bases lay between the germline ends. CDR3 in DNA: TGCAGCGTTGAAGGCCCGGGCGAGCGGTACGAGCAGTACTTC. Residues: CSVEGPGERYEQYF.

This chain connects TRBV18 to TRBJ1-2, with 8 bases that match TRBD1. Per germline, CDR1 KGHSH and CDR2 LQKENI. This CDR3 region has 16 residues. The V gene end was trimmed by 3 bases and the J gene end by 4 bases; junction bases not matched to a gene: 10. The CDR3 here is CASSPTDREVGYGYTF. In DNA, the CDR3 is TGTGCCAGCTCACCCACGGACAGGGAGGTGGGCTATGGCTACACCTTC.

CDR3 in DNA: TGTGCCAGCAGTTTATCGGGCCACCGGGACGGGAGTAAAGTGGAAACTGAAGCTTTCTTT. It is translated as CASSLSGHRDGSKVETEAFF. The chain carries TRBV27 and TRBJ1-1, with D possibly matching TRBD1 (5 bases). The ends were cut back, 0 bases at V and 5 bases at J, with 28 bases in the middle. This CDR3 is built from 20 residues. Germline assignment: CDR1 MNHEY and CDR2 SMNVEV (reference sequence).

This clone is a singleton in its sample. The CDR3 region has the DNA TGCGCCAGCAGCCAAGATCCCTGGTACGAGCAGTACTTC. It translates to CASSQDPWYEQYF. The chain employs TRBV4-1 and TRBJ2-7; D is ambiguous. V lost 0 bases, J lost 4 bases, and 7 bases lay in between. Germline loops: CDR1 MGHRA, CDR2 YSYEKL. The CDR3 sequence is 13 residues long.

This chain connects TRBV19 to TRBJ2-2; maybe TRBD1 (5 bases). The CDR3 is 17 amino acids. Per the germline V gene, CDR1 is LNHDA and CDR2 is SQIVND (reference sequence). V shed 1 base and J shed 2 bases, with 14 bases lying between them. The CDR3 DNA reads TGTGCCAGTAGTATAGGACAGCCGACAACTAACACCGGGGAGCTGTTTTTT. As protein: CASSIGQPTTNTGELFF.

The V call is TRBV9, the J call TRBJ2-3; the match to TRBD2 covers 12 bases. CDR1 and CDR2 (germline): SGDLS, YYNGEE. V shed 6 bases, J shed 6 bases, and the junction held 8 bases outside the gene matches. CDR3 length: 15 residues. In nucleotides, the CDR3 is TGTGCCAGCAACCGTGCTAGCGGGGGGGCTGATACGCAGTATTTT. As protein: CASNRASGGADTQYF.

As for this clone: One end of the junction fails to match germline, which may point to a read error. V and J are TRBV7-9 and TRBJ1-5; D is unclear. In germline, CDR1 is SEHNR, CDR2 FQNEAQ (reference sequence). The CDR3 extends over 12 amino acids. The CDR3: CASSLGSQPQHF. In DNA form, the CDR3 reads TGTGCCAGCAGTTTAGGGAGCCAGCCCCAGCATTTT.

V usage is TRBV27 and J usage is TRBJ2-7, with D maybe TRBD2 (6 bases). This CDR3 has 15 amino acids. CDR1 and CDR2 from the germline V gene are MNHEY and SMNVEV (reference sequence). Trimming took off 6 bases at V and 3 bases at J, with 18 bases between the two ends. The CDR3: CASSPPGSKGYEQYF. The CDR3 DNA follows: TGTGCCAGCAGCCCTCCCGGGAGTAAAGGCTACGAGCAGTACTTC.

V is TRBV20-1 and J is TRBJ1-3; no clear D. The CDR3 consists of 11 residues. Trimming cost V 0 bases and J 8 bases, with 5 bases left between them. Germline V gives CDR1 DFQATT, CDR2 SNEGSKA (reference sequence). The CDR3 region has the DNA TGCAGTGCTAGAGAGGGTCACACCATATATTTT. Amino acids: CSAREGHTIYF.

The gene calls are TRBV29-1 and TRBJ1-4, with D uncertain. Germline loops: CDR1 SQVTM, CDR2 ANQGSEA. V was cut by 5 bases and J by 5 bases, with 12 bases left in between. There are 13 residues in the CDR3. CDR3 bases: TGCAGCGTTTACCCCCCGGGGAATGAAAAACTGTTTTTT. Encoded protein: CSVYPPGNEKLFF. The full variable domain, rest sourced from reference TRBV29-1 and TRBJ1-4, is SAVISQKPSRDICQRGTSLTIQCQVDSQVTMMFWYRQQPGQSLTLIATANQGSEATYESGFVIDKFPISRPNLTFSTLTVSNMSPEDSSIYLCSVYPPGNEKLFFGSGTQLSVL.

Only a few counts were recorded for this clone. The chain carries TRBV12-3 or TRBV12-4 and TRBJ1-4; TRBD1 aligns across 8 bases. The CDR3 contains 13 residues. The trim removed 5 bases at V and 6 bases at J, leaving 2 bases unmatched. The CDR3 here is CASSQGADEKLFF. Here the CDR3 DNA reads TGTGCCAGCAGTCAGGGGGCGGATGAAAAACTGTTTTTT.

In this sample, this clone turned up once. The gene calls are TRBV6-5 and TRBJ2-7; D is perhaps TRBD1 (5 bases). This CDR3 has 15 residues. Germline CDR1 reads MNHEY; CDR2 reads SVGAGI. The ends were cut back, 6 bases at V and 5 bases at J, with 20 bases in the middle. CDR3 nucleotide sequence: TGTGCCAGCAGCCCGGCGAAGGGGTGGACAAACGAGCAGTACTTC. Residues: CASSPAKGWTNEQYF.

This chain joins TRBV2 and TRBJ1-2; possibly TRBD1 for D (5 bases). This CDR3 has 14 residues. Germline lookup yields CDR1 SNHLY and CDR2 FYNNEI. With 1 base removed from V and 3 bases from J, the gap between germline ends came to 9 bases. This CDR3 reads CASSEGGAYYGYTF. The CDR3 nucleotides are TGTGCCAGCAGTGAAGGGGGCGCTTACTATGGCTACACCTTC. The full variable domain, with the rest looked up from reference TRBV2 and TRBJ1-2, is EPEVTQTPSHQVTQMGQEVILRCVPISNHLYFYWYRQILGQKVEFLVSFYNNEISEKSEIFDDQFSVERPDGSNFTLKIRSTKLEDSAMYFCASSEGGAYYGYTFGSGTRLTVV.

The chain is built from TRBV6-2 or TRBV6-3 and TRBJ2-3; tentative D call: TRBD2 (5 bases). CDR1 is MNHEY and CDR2 is SVGEGT in the germline V gene. V shed 2 bases and J shed 0 bases, with 9 bases lying between them. The CDR3 extends over 15 amino acids. CDR3 coding DNA: TGTGCCAGCAGTTACGCACTAGAAAGCACAGATACGCAGTATTTT. Encoded protein: CASSYALESTDTQYF.

This rearrangement joins TRBV4-1 to TRBJ1-2, with a tentative D call TRBD1 (5 bases). Trimming removed 1 base at V and 2 bases at J, with 5 bases between. The CDR3 loop spans 13 amino acids. Germline values: CDR1 MGHRA, CDR2 YSYEKL. The CDR3 nucleotides read TGCGCCAGCAGCCAAGGACAGAACTATGGCTACACCTTC. Its protein product is CASSQGQNYGYTF.

V gene TRBV6-2 or TRBV6-3 combines with J gene TRBJ2-1; D remains ambiguous. With 6 bases removed from V and 3 bases from J, the gap between germline ends came to 18 bases. Germline CDR1 is MNHEY and CDR2 is SVGEGT. CDR3 length: 16 residues. CDR3 loop: CASSELKISLYNEQFF. Written as DNA, the CDR3 is TGTGCCAGCAGCGAACTTAAGATCTCCCTCTACAATGAGCAGTTCTTC.

In DNA form, the CDR3 reads TGTGCCAGCAGCCAGAATAAATACGAGCAGTACTTC. Translated: CASSQNKYEQYF. The rearrangement joins TRBV4-2 to TRBJ2-7; D ambiguous. The germline V gene encodes CDR1 LGHNA and CDR2 YNFKEQ. The V end was cut by 3 bases, the J end by 4 bases, with 7 bases between. CDR3 size: 12 residues.

In its sample, this clone was seen once. The genes are TRBV19 and TRBJ2-1; 14 bases map to TRBD2. V dropped 10 bases and J dropped 3; count of bases not matched to a gene: 8. The CDR3 is made up of 16 amino acids. The V gene's germline CDR1 is LNHDA and CDR2 SQIVND (reference sequence). DNA of the CDR3: TGTGCCAATCCCGGGACTAGCGGGGGAAACTACAATGAGCAGTTCTTC. This sequence encodes CANPGTSGGNYNEQFF.

The chain carries TRBV6-5 and TRBJ1-1; unclear D gene. The CDR3 is 13 residues long. Germline V CDR1 and CDR2: MNHEY, SVGAGI. The V end was cut by 2 bases, the J end by 8 bases, with 12 bases between. The CDR3, as DNA: TGTGCCAGCAGTTACGGGGTCGAAACGGAAGCTTTCTTT. Its translation is CASSYGVETEAFF.

This sequence joins TRBV19 and TRBJ1-4, with TRBD1 as a possible D gene (5 bases). CDR1 and CDR2 from the germline V gene are LNHDA and SQIVND (reference sequence). This CDR3 contains 16 residues. Trimming removed 3 bases at V and 8 bases at J, with 19 bases between. CDR3 coding DNA: TGTGCCAGTAGTATCACGAGGGACGGCCCGCCCGAAAAACTGTTTTTT. It specifies CASSITRDGPPEKLFF.

This clone is a singleton in its sample. This chain uses TRBV6-5 with TRBJ1-2; D is ambiguous. CDR1 is MNHEY and CDR2 is SVGAGI in the germline V gene. Deletions cut 2 bases from V and 1 base from J, with 11 bases between. The CDR3 is 15 residues long. CDR3 sequence: CASSYMGTVNYGYTF. CDR3 DNA: TGTGCCAGCAGTTACATGGGCACTGTTAACTATGGCTACACCTTC.

The rearrangement uses TRBV9 and TRBJ2-7, with 8 bases fitting TRBD2. The length of the CDR3 is 13 residues. Germline values: CDR1 SGDLS, CDR2 YYNGEE. Trimming took 3 bases from V and 2 from J; bases not matched to a gene: 1. CDR3 protein: CASSAGGAYEQYF. The CDR3, as DNA: TGTGCCAGCAGCGCCGGGGGGGCCTACGAGCAGTACTTC. Variable domain in full (rest from reference TRBV9 and TRBJ2-7): DSGVTQTPKHLITATGQRVTLRCSPRSGDLSVYWYQQSLDQGLQFLIQYYNGEERAKGNILERFSAQQFPDLHSELNLSSLELGDSALYFCASSAGGAYEQYFGPGTRLTVT.

The V call is TRBV27, the J call TRBJ2-5; D gene unclear. Germline assignment: CDR1 MNHEY and CDR2 SMNVEV (reference sequence). The CDR3 has 15 amino acids. The V end was cut by 5 bases, the J end by 1 base, with 14 bases between. CDR3 coding DNA: TGTGCCAGCAGTCTACAAGGCAGAAGCCAAGAGACCCAGTACTTC. This codes for CASSLQGRSQETQYF.

The rearrangement links TRBV19 to TRBJ2-3; D may be TRBD1 or TRBD2 (5 bases each). The CDR3 contains 15 residues. The V end was cut by 3 bases, the J end by 2 bases, with 12 bases between. Germline V CDR1 and CDR2: LNHDA, SQIVND (reference sequence). The CDR3 DNA follows: TGTGCCAGTAGTATGGGGGACCGCAACACAGATACGCAGTATTTT. Protein sequence: CASSMGDRNTDTQYF.

The J gene is TRBJ1-6, the V gene TRBV4-1; D gene ambiguous. V was cut by 1 base and J by 2 bases, with 9 bases left in between. Germline lookup yields CDR1 MGHRA and CDR2 YSYEKL. There are 16 residues in the CDR3. The CDR3 sequence is CASSQVGPAYNSPLHF. Here the CDR3 DNA reads TGCGCCAGCAGCCAAGTGGGTCCAGCCTATAATTCACCCCTCCACTTT.

This clone was observed a handful of times. The chain recombines TRBV10-3 with TRBJ1-1; 8 positions agree with TRBD1. J lost 1 base, V lost 3 bases, and 10 bases had no gene match. Germline CDR1 ENHRY, CDR2 SYGVKD. This CDR3 has 17 amino acids. The CDR3, as DNA: TGTGCCATCAGTGATTTAGGACAGGGAAGGGGGAACACTGAAGCTTTCTTT. Its translation: CAISDLGQGRGNTEAFF.

The gene calls are TRBV20-1 and TRBJ1-2; a possible D gene is TRBD1 (5 bases). This CDR3 has 11 residues. Germline lookup yields CDR1 DFQATT and CDR2 SNEGSKA (reference sequence). Between the trimmed V and J ends, which lost 5 bases and 3 bases, there was a span of 7 bases. The DNA for the CDR3 is TGCAGTGCTGGGGACGACTATGGCTACACCTTC. Its protein is CSAGDDYGYTF.

This chain links TRBV15 with TRBJ1-2, with D uncertain. Trimming took off 0 bases at V and 4 bases at J, with 21 bases between the two ends. Germline V gene sequence: CDR1 LNHNV, CDR2 YYDKDF (reference sequence). CDR3 size: 18 residues. The CDR3 is CATSRDLADDTSLYGYTF. The CDR3 nucleotides are TGTGCCACCAGCAGAGATCTCGCCGACGACACTTCCCTCTATGGCTACACCTTC.